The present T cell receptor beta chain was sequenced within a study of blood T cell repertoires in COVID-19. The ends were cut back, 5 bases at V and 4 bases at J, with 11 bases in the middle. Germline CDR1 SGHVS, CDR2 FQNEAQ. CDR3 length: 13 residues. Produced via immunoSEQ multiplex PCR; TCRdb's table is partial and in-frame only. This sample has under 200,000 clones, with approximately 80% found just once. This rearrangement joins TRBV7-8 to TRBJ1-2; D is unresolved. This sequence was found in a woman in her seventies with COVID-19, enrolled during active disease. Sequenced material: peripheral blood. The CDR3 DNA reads TGTGCCAGCAGCCCCGCCGGGTCCTATGGCTACACCTTC. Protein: CASSPAGSYGYTF.